One sample yielded the 19 T cell receptor beta chains listed below, sequenced in a study of spatial heterogeneity in lung cancer. Study-wide results and caveats: In tumors, expanded intratumoral alpha and beta TCR counts tracked mutation counts.

TCRdb analysed the 5' RACE reads with MiXCR anew, one entry per CDR3 protein. The sample consists of about 27,000 distinct CDR3 sequences, 7% to 7.5% of them appearing once. Their antigens remain unidentified. Noted time point: sample taken at primary tumor resection. The material was lung tumor tissue, obtained at surgery. The origin of the receptors is a male donor with early-stage non-small cell lung cancer.

This chain connects TRBV6-2 or TRBV6-3 to TRBJ2-3; D is unresolved. This CDR3 has 14 residues. CDR1 and CDR2 from the germline V gene are MNHEY and SVGEGT. V lost 2 bases and J lost 2, with 8 bases in between. CDR3 region: CASSYRDPTDTQYF. The CDR3 region has the DNA TGTGCCAGCAGTTACAGGGATCCCACAGATACGCAGTATTTT.

This clonotype occurred many times. The chain couples TRBV4-3 to TRBJ1-6; D call uncertain. Germline V gives CDR1 LGHNA, CDR2 YSLEER. V dropped 0 bases and J dropped 2 bases, with 17 bases sitting between them. CDR3 length equals 19 residues. The DNA of the CDR3 is TGCGCCAGCAGCCAAGACCTGACGGGCCTTGCGACCTATAATTCACCCCTCCACTTT. As protein: CASSQDLTGLATYNSPLHF.

This clonotype was counted ten times or more. CDR3 nucleotide sequence: TGTGCCAGCAGCCTTGACAGGGGCACAGATACGCAGTATTTT. Encoded protein: CASSLDRGTDTQYF. The J gene is TRBJ2-3, the V gene TRBV7-2; 7 bases line up with TRBD1. Germline V gene sequence: CDR1 SGHTA, CDR2 FQGNSA. Trimming took 5 bases from V and 1 from J; bases not matched to a gene: 3. CDR3 length: 14 amino acids.

This chain uses TRBV5-1 with TRBJ1-2; unclear D gene. Germline V gene sequence: CDR1 SGHRS, CDR2 YFSETQ. V lost 0 bases, J lost 8 bases, and 8 bases lay in between. This CDR3 spans 12 amino acids. In DNA, the CDR3 is TGCGCCAGCAGCTTGGAAGGGTACGGCTACACCTTC. Translated, it gives CASSLEGYGYTF.

This clonotype was counted many times. The chain recombines TRBV6-2 or TRBV6-3 with TRBJ2-1, with TRBD2 matching 10 bases. With 0 bases clipped from V and 10 bases from J, the junction kept 9 bases outside the gene matches. Germline V CDR1 and CDR2: MNHEY, SVGEGT. This CDR3 contains 16 residues. The CDR3 is CASSYSRGSTSGEQFF. CDR3 bases: TGTGCCAGCAGTTACTCCAGGGGTTCGACTAGCGGGGAGCAGTTCTTC.

This clonotype came up many times. A junction boundary mismatches the germline segment, possibly from a read error. The chain combines TRBV27 with TRBJ2-7; D is uncertain. CDR3 size: 9 residues. CDR1 and CDR2 from the germline V gene are MNHEY and SMNVEV (reference sequence). The DNA for the CDR3 is TGCACCAGCAGTTTATCGGATACGTTC. It codes for CTSSLSDTF.

V and J are TRBV6-2 or TRBV6-3 and TRBJ2-1, with a possible D match to TRBD2 (6 bases). Germline values: CDR1 MNHEY, CDR2 SVGEGT. This CDR3 comprises 14 residues. Trimming stripped 2 bases from V and 8 bases from J, with 13 bases between. CDR3: CASSYGGFLDEQFF. CDR3 in DNA: TGTGCCAGCAGTTACGGAGGGTTTTTGGATGAGCAGTTCTTC.

The rearrangement uses TRBV2 and TRBJ1-1, with TRBD1 as a possible D gene (6 bases). V lost 1 base and J 5 bases, leaving 8 bases between the germline ends. The germline V gene encodes CDR1 SNHLY and CDR2 FYNNEI. The CDR3 has 13 amino acids. CDR3 sequence reads: CASSEEGGTEAFF. The CDR3 DNA sequence: TGTGCCAGCAGTGAAGAGGGGGGAACTGAAGCTTTCTTT.

This clonotype was seen many times. The rearrangement joins TRBV7-8 to TRBJ1-1, with D tentatively TRBD1 (5 bases). V dropped 5 bases and J dropped 7 bases, with 11 bases sitting between them. This CDR3 has 12 amino acids. Germline CDR1 SGHVS, CDR2 FQNEAQ. CDR3 residues: CASSPGTVEAFF. CDR3 in DNA: TGTGCCAGCAGCCCGGGGACCGTTGAAGCTTTCTTT.

This clonotype was detected many times. The chain carries TRBV5-1 and TRBJ2-4, with 9 positions matching TRBD1. Germline CDR1 is SGHRS and CDR2 is YFSETQ. The junction had 13 bases not matched to a gene; V was cut back by 3 bases and J by 3 bases. The CDR3 loop spans 18 amino acids. The CDR3: CASSSAPPGQGIKNIQYF. DNA for the CDR3: TGCGCCAGCAGCTCGGCTCCCCCGGGACAGGGTATCAAAAACATTCAGTACTTC.

This clonotype was recorded at least ten times. The gene calls are TRBV11-2 and TRBJ2-5; 11 bases fit TRBD2. The J segment lost 2 bases and the V segment lost 10 bases, leaving 6 bases of the junction unmatched. The CDR3 runs to 14 residues. Germline V CDR1 and CDR2: SGHAT, FQNNGV. The CDR3 DNA reads TGTGCCACCTCGACTAGCGGGGCGCAAGAGACCCAGTACTTC. This sequence encodes CATSTSGAQETQYF. The full variable domain, with the rest looked up from reference TRBV11-2 and TRBJ2-5, is EAGVAQSPRYKIIEKRQSVAFWCNPISGHATLYWYQQILGQGPKLLIQFQNNGVVDDSQLPKDRFSAERLKGVDSTLKIQPAKLEDSAVYLCATSTSGAQETQYFGPGTRLLVL.

This chain uses TRBV5-1 with TRBJ2-5, with TRBD2 identical over 10 bases. Germline CDR1 is SGHRS and CDR2 is YFSETQ. The CDR3 sequence is 14 residues long. V was clipped by 4 bases and J by 5 bases; unmatched bases: 5. The CDR3 here is CASSKGLAWETQYF. Here the CDR3 DNA reads TGCGCCAGCAGCAAGGGACTAGCGTGGGAGACCCAGTACTTC.

This chain uses TRBV4-3 with TRBJ1-2; D not certain. CDR3 length: 15 residues. V was trimmed by 0 bases and J by 2 bases, leaving 10 bases between them. In germline, CDR1 is LGHNA, CDR2 YSLEER. This CDR3 is CASSQDATLNYGYTF. The DNA for the CDR3 is TGCGCCAGCAGCCAAGATGCCACATTGAACTATGGCTACACCTTC.

This clonotype has a handful of counts. CDR3 sequence: CASSELDHGELFF. The CDR3 nucleotides read TGTGCCAGCAGTGAATTGGACCACGGGGAGCTGTTTTTT. The chain is built from TRBV25-1 and TRBJ2-2; D remains ambiguous. Deletions cut 1 base from V and 7 bases from J, with 7 bases between. This CDR3 contains 13 residues. CDR1 and CDR2 (germline): MGHDK, SYGVNS.

The sample holds a few counts of this clonotype. V usage is TRBV5-1 and J usage is TRBJ1-1, with TRBD1 as a possible D gene (5 bases). The CDR3 length is 15 residues. The germline gives CDR1 SGHRS, CDR2 YFSETQ. The V end lost 2 bases, the J end lost 5 bases, and 16 bases lay between the germline ends. Here the CDR3 DNA reads TGCGCCAGCAGCTTATTGACAGCTAGAAGGACTGAAGCTTTCTTT. Translating gives CASSLLTARRTEAFF.

This clonotype appeared many times. The chain uses TRBV28 and TRBJ1-2; a possible D gene is TRBD1 (6 bases). The CDR3 loop spans 12 amino acids. V gave up 4 bases and J gave up 5 bases, with 8 bases separating them. The germline V gene has CDR1 MDHEN and CDR2 SYDVKM. CDR3 loop: CASSSQGYGYTF. In DNA, the CDR3 is TGTGCCAGCAGTTCGCAGGGGTATGGCTACACCTTC.

This clonotype was observed many times. The chain combines TRBV14 with TRBJ1-1, with D unclear. Germline values: CDR1 SGHDN, CDR2 FVKESK. This CDR3 is 16 amino acids long. The V end was cut by 1 base, the J end by 4 bases, with 16 bases between. In DNA form, the CDR3 reads TGTGCCAGCAGCCAAGGGATCAGTTGGGAGTTCACTGAAGCTTTCTTT. Its translation: CASSQGISWEFTEAFF.

This clonotype was counted many times. The rearrangement uses TRBV6-5 and TRBJ1-1; weak D call: TRBD1 (6 bases). From germline, CDR1 is MNHEY and CDR2 SVGAGI. V lost 2 bases and J 9 bases, leaving 16 bases between the germline ends. The length of the CDR3 is 14 residues. The CDR3 region has the DNA TGTGCCAGCAGTTACGACAGGCGCGTACTGAAAGCTTTCTTT. Encoded protein: CASSYDRRVLKAFF.

This CDR3 is CASSQDTGVNEKLFF. DNA for the CDR3: TGCGCCAGCAGCCAAGATACGGGGGTTAATGAAAAACTGTTTTTT. V gene TRBV4-3 combines with J gene TRBJ1-4, with D perhaps matching TRBD1 (5 bases). Trimming left V 0 bases short and J 4 bases short, with 9 bases between. The germline gives CDR1 LGHNA, CDR2 YSLEER. The length of the CDR3 is 15 residues.